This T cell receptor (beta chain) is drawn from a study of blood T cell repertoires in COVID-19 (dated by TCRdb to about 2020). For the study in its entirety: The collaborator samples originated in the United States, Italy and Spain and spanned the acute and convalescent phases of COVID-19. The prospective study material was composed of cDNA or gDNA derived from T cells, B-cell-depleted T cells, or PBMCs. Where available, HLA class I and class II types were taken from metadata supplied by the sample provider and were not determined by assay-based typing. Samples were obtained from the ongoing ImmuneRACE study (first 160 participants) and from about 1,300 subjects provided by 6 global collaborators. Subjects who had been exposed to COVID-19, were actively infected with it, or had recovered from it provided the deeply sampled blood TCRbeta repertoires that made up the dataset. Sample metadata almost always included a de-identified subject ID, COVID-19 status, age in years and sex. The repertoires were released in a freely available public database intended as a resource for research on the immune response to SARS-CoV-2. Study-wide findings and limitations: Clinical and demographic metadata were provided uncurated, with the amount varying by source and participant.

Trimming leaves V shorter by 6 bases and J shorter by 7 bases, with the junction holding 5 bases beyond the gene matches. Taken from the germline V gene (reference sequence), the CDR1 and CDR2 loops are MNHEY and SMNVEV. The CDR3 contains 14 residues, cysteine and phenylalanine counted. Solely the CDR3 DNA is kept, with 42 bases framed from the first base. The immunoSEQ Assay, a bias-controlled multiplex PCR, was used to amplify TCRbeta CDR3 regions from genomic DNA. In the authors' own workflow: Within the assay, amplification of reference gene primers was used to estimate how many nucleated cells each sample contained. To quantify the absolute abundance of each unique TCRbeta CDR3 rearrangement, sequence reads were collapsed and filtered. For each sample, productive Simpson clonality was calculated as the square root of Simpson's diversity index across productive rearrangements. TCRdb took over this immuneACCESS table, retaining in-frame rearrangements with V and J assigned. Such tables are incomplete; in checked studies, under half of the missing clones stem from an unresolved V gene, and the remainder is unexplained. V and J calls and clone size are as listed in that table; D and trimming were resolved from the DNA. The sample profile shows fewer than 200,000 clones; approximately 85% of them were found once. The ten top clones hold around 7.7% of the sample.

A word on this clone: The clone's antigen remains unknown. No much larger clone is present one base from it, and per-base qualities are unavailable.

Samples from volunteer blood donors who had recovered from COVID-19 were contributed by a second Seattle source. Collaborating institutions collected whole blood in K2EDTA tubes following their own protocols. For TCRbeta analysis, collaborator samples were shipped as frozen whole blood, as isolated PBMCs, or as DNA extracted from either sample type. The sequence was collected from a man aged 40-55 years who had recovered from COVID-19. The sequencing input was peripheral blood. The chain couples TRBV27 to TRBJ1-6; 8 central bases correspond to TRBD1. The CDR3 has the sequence CASSEDRANSPLHF. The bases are TGTGCCAGCAGCGAGGACAGGGCGAATTCACCCCTCCACTTT.